A single sample gave rise to the 8 T cell receptor beta chains below, sequenced in a study of metastatic and nonmetastatic thyroid tumors. TCRdb reprocessed the PCR reads via MiXCR. The sample lists about 64,000 clones; approximately 4.1% were seen once. Until they underwent thyroid surgery, no patient had received any treatment. The sample consisted of blood. The receptors here all came from a female donor with papillary thyroid cancer or a benign thyroid nodule (not recorded which). Some clones in this sample may be carry-over from other donors' samples.

This clone was seen at least ten times. A read error is possible here, since a much larger clone lies one base away. J is TRBJ2-1 and V is TRBV6-2 or TRBV6-3, with TRBD1 matching 7 bases. There are 13 residues in the CDR3. CDR1 is MNHEY and CDR2 is SVGEGT in the germline V gene. CDR3 DNA sequence: TGTGCCGGCAGTTACGCCCCGGACAGGCCACAGTTCTTC. Amino acid sequence: CAGSYAPDRPQFF.

CDR3 amino acids: CASSSLALAGSYNEQFF. In DNA form, the CDR3 reads TGTGCCAGCAGTTCCCTAGCACTAGCGGGATCCTACAATGAGCAGTTCTTC. The chain couples TRBV6-5 to TRBJ2-1; 10 bases map to TRBD2. This CDR3 is built from 17 residues. The ends lost 4 bases at V and 1 base at J; junction bases unmatched: 7. CDR1 is MNHEY, CDR2 SVGAGI, per germline.

This clone was counted ten times or more. The J gene is TRBJ2-1, the V gene TRBV15; a weak D match, TRBD1 (6 bases). With 1 base removed from V and 0 bases from J, the gap between germline ends came to 10 bases. This CDR3 region has 16 residues. Germline V gives CDR1 LNHNV, CDR2 YYDKDF (reference sequence). The CDR3 sequence is CATSRGTGNSYNEQFF. DNA for the CDR3: TGTGCCACCAGCAGAGGAACAGGGAACTCCTACAATGAGCAGTTCTTC.

This clone was counted at least ten times. The chain is built from TRBV4-1 and TRBJ1-6; D gene uncertain. Germline V gene sequence: CDR1 MGHRA, CDR2 YSYEKL. The CDR3 spans 15 residues. Between the trimmed V and J ends, which lost 1 base and 3 bases, there was a span of 7 bases. CDR3 nucleotide sequence: TGCGCCAGCAGCCAAGGCCAAGACTATAATTCACCCCTCCACTTT. It specifies CASSQGQDYNSPLHF.

This clone was observed many times. The rearrangement links TRBV4-1 to TRBJ1-2, with D unresolved. V lost 3 bases and J 8 bases, leaving 16 bases between the germline ends. This CDR3 is 14 amino acids long. Germline V CDR1 and CDR2: MGHRA, YSYEKL. Written as DNA, the CDR3 is TGCGCCAGCAGCCAGGCAGAGGCCCGAGGGGGCTACACCTTC. Its protein is CASSQAEARGGYTF.

This clone was counted ten times or more. The chain combines TRBV12-3 or TRBV12-4 with TRBJ2-1; TRBD2 matches at 11 bases. The CDR3 length is 14 residues. Trimming removed 7 bases from V and 9 bases from J; junction bases left unmatched: 8. In DNA, the CDR3 is TGTGCCAGCAAAAGACTAGCGGGATTTAGTGAGCAGTTCTTC. Translated: CASKRLAGFSEQFF.

This clone turned up a few times. The chain combines TRBV28 with TRBJ1-5; D not resolved. V was trimmed by 7 bases and J by 8 bases, leaving 18 bases between them. The CDR3 covers 14 residues. Germline CDR1 reads MDHEN; CDR2 reads SYDVKM. The CDR3 DNA reads as TGTGCCAGCATGCGGGTGCCGACCGGAGAGCCCCAGCATTTT. Its protein is CASMRVPTGEPQHF.

On this clone itself: A much bigger clone sits one base away, suggesting this may be a read error. V and J are TRBV6-1 and TRBJ1-1; a possible D gene is TRBD1 (5 bases). The CDR3 consists of 14 residues. Germline CDR1 is MNHNS and CDR2 is SASEGT. The CDR3 here is CASRREGVGTEALF. The CDR3 nucleotides are TGTGCCAGCAGGCGGGAAGGGGTCGGCACTGAAGCTCTCTTT.